This is a list of T cell receptor beta chains from one sample in a study of blood T cell repertoires in COVID-19. The data were produced by immunoSEQ multiplex PCR, yet TCRdb's version contains in-frame clones alone and is incomplete. The table has 110,000 or so clones, more than 80% seen once. Sequenced sample: peripheral blood. The receptors originated from a human donor in a cohort sampled during active COVID-19. The CDR3 runs from the conserved cysteine through the conserved F or W. A D gene is named only where the DNA matches it firmly. Rows give clone size only sometimes, using once, few, many, or a class for an expanded clone.

size	D	V	J	DNA	CDR3
-	TRBD2	TRBV5-1	TRBJ2-5	TGCGCCAGCAGCACGGGACTAGTCCAAGAGACCCAGTACTTC	CASSTGLVQETQYF
-	TRBD1	TRBV5-1	TRBJ1-2	TGCGCCAGCAGCTTGGCAGGACAGGCCTATGGCTACACCTTC	CASSLAGQAYGYTF
-	-	TRBV20-1	TRBJ1-1	TGCAGTGCTAATGAACAGAACACTGAAGCTTTCTTT	CSANEQNTEAFF
-	TRBD1	TRBV7-9	TRBJ1-1	TGTGCCAGCAGCAGATTGGGACAGATGAACACTGAAGCTTTCTTT	CASSRLGQMNTEAFF
-	-	TRBV5-1	TRBJ2-1	TGCGCCAGCAGCTTGTCGGGAGCGAATGAGCAGTTCTTC	CASSLSGANEQFF
-	TRBD1	TRBV11-3	TRBJ1-2	TGTGCCAGCAGCTTTGGACAGGGGGACTATGGCTACACCTTC	CASSFGQGDYGYTF
-	-	TRBV29-1	TRBJ2-1	TGCAGCGTTTTACAAACGGGGTCCTACAATGAGCAGTTCTTC	CSVLQTGSYNEQFF
-	TRBD1	TRBV11-2	TRBJ1-3	TGTGCCAGCAGCCCCGCCGGGACAGGGACTGGAAACACCATATATTTT	CASSPAGTGTGNTIYF
-	TRBD2	TRBV5-4	TRBJ2-3	TGTGCCAGCAGCTTCCTGACTAGCGGGGGGGCAACAGATACGCAGTATTTT	CASSFLTSGGATDTQYF
-	-	TRBV27	TRBJ1-1	TGTGCCAGCAGTTTAAAGACGACGGACTCTATGAACACTGAAGCTTTCTTT	CASSLKTTDSMNTEAFF
-	-	TRBV6-5	TRBJ1-5	TGTGCCAGCAGAGGGGGACCCCAGCATTTT	CASRGGPQHF
few	TRBD1	TRBV6-5	TRBJ1-4	TGTGCCAGCAGTAGACAGGGCGGGACTAATGAAAAACTGTTTTTT	CASSRQGGTNEKLFF
-	-	TRBV11-3	TRBJ1-3	TGTGCCAGCAGCTTAGGAGGGTCGGGTGGAAACACCATATATTTT	CASSLGGSGGNTIYF
-	TRBD2	TRBV19	TRBJ2-5	TGTGCCAGTAAGACGGGAGGGATGGGAGAGACCCAGTACTTC	CASKTGGMGETQYF
-	-	TRBV6-5	TRBJ1-2	TGTGCCAGCAGTCTTACCACCCCAGGGCCCAATGGCTACACCTTC	CASSLTTPGPNGYTF
-	-	TRBV7-2	TRBJ1-5	TGTGCCAGCAGCTTAGGGCAGGGTGGGCAGCCCCAGCATTTT	CASSLGQGGQPQHF
-	-	TRBV11-2	TRBJ2-7	TGTGCCAGCAGCAAAGGACAGACCTCCTACGAGCAGTACTTC	CASSKGQTSYEQYF
-	TRBD1	TRBV27	TRBJ1-1	TGTGCCAGCAGTTTATATGCAGGGGGCTATTCGAGGACTGAAGCTTTCTTT	CASSLYAGGYSRTEAFF
-	TRBD2	TRBV29-1	TRBJ2-1	TGCAGCGCTGGGACTAGCGGGAGGCGCAATGAGCAGTTCTTC	CSAGTSGRRNEQFF
-	TRBD1	TRBV5-6	TRBJ1-2	TGTGCCAGCAGCTTGGACAGGGGGGTCTATGGCTACACCTTC	CASSLDRGVYGYTF
-	-	TRBV29-1	TRBJ1-3	TGCAGCGTTGAGTCGCCCAGCTCTGGAAACACCATATATTTT	CSVESPSSGNTIYF
-	TRBD1	TRBV13	TRBJ1-1	TGTGCCAGCAGCTCGGACAGGGGACGCACTGAAGCTTTCTTT	CASSSDRGRTEAFF
once	-	TRBV7-9	TRBJ2-2	TGTGCCAGCAGCTTAGTTATCACCGGGGAGCTGTTTTTT	CASSLVITGELFF
few	-	TRBV19	TRBJ1-5	TGTGCCAGTAGTCGGACAATTTCAAGCAATCAGCCCCAGCATTTT	CASSRTISSNQPQHF
-	-	TRBV7-2	TRBJ2-2	TGTGCCAGCAGCTGGTCCCAGGGTGGCGGGGAGCTGTTTTTT	CASSWSQGGGELFF
few	-	TRBV6-5	TRBJ1-1	TGTGCCAGCAGTTATATAAGGGGCACTGAAGCTTTCTTT	CASSYIRGTEAFF
-	-	TRBV2	TRBJ2-2	TGTGCCAGCAGTGAGGGGCCTTTAACCGGGGAGCTGTTTTTT	CASSEGPLTGELFF
-	TRBD1	TRBV29-1	TRBJ1-2	TGCAGCGTTGAATCACCCGGGACAGCGATCTTCGACACCTTC	CSVESPGTAIFDTF
-	TRBD1	TRBV7-2	TRBJ2-7	TGTGCCAGCAGCCCAAATTACAGGGGCGAGCAGTACTTC	CASSPNYRGEQYF
-	TRBD2	TRBV6-5	TRBJ2-1	TGTGCCAGCGTTGGGACTAGACCCAATGAGCAGTTCTTC	CASVGTRPNEQFF
-	TRBD1	TRBV27	TRBJ1-2	TGTGCCAGCAGTGGCCACCAGGGGGTAGGTTCTGGCTACACCTTC	CASSGHQGVGSGYTF
-	TRBD1	TRBV19	TRBJ2-3	TGTGCCAGTAAATCCGGGACAGGGAGGACAGATACGCAGTATTTT	CASKSGTGRTDTQYF
-	-	TRBV6-2/TRBV6-3	TRBJ1-5	TGTGCCAGCAGTAAACGGGGAGGACCCGAAGGTAATCAGCCCCAGCATTTT	CASSKRGGPEGNQPQHF
-	TRBD2	TRBV20-1	TRBJ2-5	TGCAGTGCTAGTGTTAGCGGGGGTACTGAGACCCAGTACTTC	CSASVSGGTETQYF
-	-	TRBV21-1	TRBJ2-3	TGTGCCATCACTTCGACTAGCGGGAATAGCACAGATACGCAGTATTTT	CAITSTSGNSTDTQYF
-	-	TRBV3-1/TRBV3-2	TRBJ1-1	TGTGCCAGCAGCCAAGGCGGGATGATGAACACTGAAGCTTTCTTT	CASSQGGMMNTEAFF
-	TRBD1	TRBV6-6	TRBJ2-4	TGTGCCAGCGGTCGGGACAGGGAGGGTAAAGCCAAAAACATTCAGTACTTC	CASGRDREGKAKNIQYF
-	-	TRBV28	TRBJ2-2	TGTGCCAGCAGTTTAGCACAGTACACCGGGGAGCTGTTTTTT	CASSLAQYTGELFF
-	TRBD1	TRBV15	TRBJ1-2	TGTGCCACCAGCGCGCGCGTGACCACAGGGGCCGGCTACACCTTC	CATSARVTTGAGYTF
few	TRBD1	TRBV19	TRBJ1-1	TGTGCCAGTATTAGAGACAGGGGAAGTTTCACTGAAGCTTTCTTT	CASIRDRGSFTEAFF
-	TRBD1	TRBV7-6	TRBJ2-1	TGTGCCAGCAGCTTTGACCTAAGAGTCGGGACAGGCTACAATGAGCAGTTCTTC	CASSFDLRVGTGYNEQFF